This T cell receptor (beta chain) was retrieved from a study of cytomegalovirus exposure and HLA in healthy donors (dated by TCRdb to between 2016 and 2019). Regarding the complete study: An earlier analysis of several hundred of the donors reported 250 to 350 Gb of sequence data and around 120 million unique TCR beta sequences from some 180 million T cells. A later analysis re-analyzed previously published TCR beta repertoires from roughly 630 donors and added high-resolution HLA genotyping to study TCR occurrence patterns. To predict cytomegalovirus infection status, the study combined high-throughput TCR immunosequencing, statistical association of individual TCRs with disease status, and machine learning. Donor age, sex, ethnicity and CMV serostatus were compiled together with the repertoire data. Typing coverage differed by locus: A, B, C, DRB1 and DQB1 were typed in about 629-640 donors, DQA1 in 500 to 550, DPA1 in 600 to 610, and DPB1 in roughly 450. Both class I and class II loci were covered by HLA typing, at four-digit resolution. Genome-wide SNP genotypes for about three fifths of the roughly 700 donors were used in a later genetic analysis, which treated that subset as a discovery cohort. Roughly five DR-DQ haplotypes were handled as single units for association and clustering, since linkage in the cohort was strong. Rather than using new phenotypic data, the later analysis identified candidate immune exposures from TCR beta sequences and from how often those sequences occurred across donors. The study was designed to test whether signatures of past pathogen exposure could be identified by cataloging public T cell receptors. Every repertoire in the discovery cohort had been generated on one and the same sequencing platform. To decide whether each TCR beta V gene segment behaved as functional or pseudogenic, an earlier analysis of fewer than 750 of the donors relied on high-throughput TCR beta sequencing. Along with the approximately 620-subject first cohort, a separate validation cohort of over a hundred different subjects was used. On average, over 200,000 unique TCR beta nucleotide sequences were sequenced per donor among some 420 genotyped donors of the cohort, with roughly 18% of those sequences being non-productive. Using immunosequencing, the study profiled T cell repertoires from fewer than 850 subjects and related those repertoires to cytomegalovirus serostatus. Of the 300 to 450 genotyped donors, less than 85% were placed in the genetic ancestry cluster associated with self-reported Caucasian donors. Approximately 310 gigabases of sequencing data and tens of millions of unique TCR sequences were included in an early release covering roughly 600 HLA-typed donors.

Receptor amplification or capture employed the immunoSEQ multiplex PCR assay. A mixture of 60 forward primers for TCR Vbeta segments and 13 reverse primers for TCR Jbeta segments was used in the multiplex PCR. Amplification of the CDR3 region of rearranged TCR beta genes was performed with a multiplex PCR assay on genomic DNA. On the Illumina HiSeq System, the amplified TCR beta libraries were sequenced as 87-base-pair reads. The authors' analysis ran thus. In a later analysis, some 80 million unique TCR beta chains were counted across the 650 to 700 repertoires, and approximately 11 million of these chains were shared by at least two donors. Raw reads were error-corrected and collapsed into unique sequences by a nearest-neighbor algorithm in which closely related sequences were merged to remove PCR and sequencing errors. To assign V, D and J gene segments, CDR3 sequences were aligned to IMGT reference sequences. For a sequence to be retained, at least a six-nucleotide match to both a V gene segment and a J gene segment was required. Rearrangements were called productive when the CDR3 lacked stop codons and stayed in frame with V and J; all others were non-productive. CDR3 was defined by IMGT convention, running from the second conserved V-encoded cysteine to the conserved J-encoded phenylalanine. The earlier analysis of 587 of the donors excluded sequences that lacked an unambiguous match to a single V gene segment. An earlier analysis of 587 of the donors called V segments functional above 56.7% productive rearrangements and segregating when the between-donor standard deviation exceeded 5%. A statistical classification framework was developed to diagnose cytomegalovirus status using the catalog of TCR beta chain sequences. In a later analysis, V and J genes were assigned by comparing TCR nucleotide sequences against IMGT/GENE-DB human TR gene sequences. A later analysis assigned CDR3 sequences and most-parsimonious VDJ recombination scenarios with the TCRdist pipeline. A later analysis defined each TCR beta chain by its CDR3 amino acid sequence plus V-gene family, and excluded reads lacking a unique V-gene family. In a later analysis, approximately 640 highly shared, low-generation-probability nucleotide sequences were removed to address suspected cross-contamination and a sequencing artifact. In a later analysis, a clonal expansion index for each public chain was calculated from normalized within-repertoire ranks of inferred template counts. In a later analysis, generation probabilities were computed using a VDJ recombination model fitted to out-of-frame rearrangements, and the results were checked against IGoR. Hypergeometric tests were used in a later analysis to score TCR-TCR, TCR-HLA and TCR-CMV co-occurrence, with a repertoire-size bias correction applied to the TCR pairs. In a later analysis, false discovery rates were estimated by permuting HLA or CMV assignments 20 times. A later analysis grouped co-occurring TCRs with DBSCAN, adding TCRdist sequence similarity when clustering within HLA-allele-positive subsets. Repertoires with fewer than 30,000 or more than 120,000 public chains, plus five repertoires with anomalous nucleotide sharing, were excluded from co-occurrence clustering. TCRdb limited this immuneACCESS table to in-frame rearrangements with V and J called. A share of clones is missing; checked studies link under half to unresolved V genes, and the rest is unexplained. V, J and clone size were drawn from that table, and D and trimming were deduced from the DNA. In this sample the table shows some 170,000 clones, under 80% of which occur a single time. About 4.5% of the sample is taken by the ten largest.

Broader findings and caveats from the paper: In a later analysis, most CMV-associated TCR beta chains were found to appear HLA-restricted, with HLA associations seemingly driven largely by CMV exposure. A further reported finding was that TCR beta sequences accurately predicted the HLA-A and HLA-B alleles for most subjects in the first cohort. When HLA alleles, especially DR and DQ, strongly co-occurred, TCR associations were difficult to assign to individual alleles. According to a later analysis, parvovirus B19, influenza, CMV and Epstein-Barr virus appeared linked to several top co-occurrence clusters. The earlier analysis of some 540 of the donors excluded roughly 17 rarely observed V segments, including chromosome 9 orphons, because counts were too low. Correlated functional status among segregating V segments might reflect linkage disequilibrium, but an unknown experimental factor could not be ruled out. A later analysis associated 16,951 TCR beta sequences with specific HLA alleles at a false discovery rate of 0.05. In an earlier analysis of around 600 of the donors, most TCR beta V segments appeared in productive rearrangements about 87% or about 30% of the time, broadly matching IMGT annotations. An association between a missense DCLRE1C variant and V-gene and J-gene trimming of TCR beta chains was found in a later genetic analysis and replicated in an independent cohort. The authors suggested that the approach could potentially be generalized to other disease states and immunological phenotypes. Only TCR beta chains were sequenced in this cohort, and the absence of alpha or paired-chain data limited detectable features. Because some donors lacked HLA typing at each locus, the association tests relied only on the typed subset. In both the original and validation cohorts, the classifier was reported to diagnose cytomegalovirus status with high specificity and sensitivity. A cluster of highly shared sequence variants was judged likely to represent a technical artifact of the sequencing pipeline. Sequencing depth was assumed to be roughly uniform across donors in the presence/absence analyses, though that assumption may not hold. In vitro tests confirmed that three of the cytomegalovirus-associated TCR beta chains recognize cytomegalovirus antigens. While some public TCRs were present in many individuals, most TCR sequences turned up only very rarely across donors. In the study, around 150 TCR beta chains were listed as associated with cytomegalovirus. A later genetic analysis reported fewer N-insertions in productive TCRs among donors in an Asian-associated ancestry cluster than the roughly 720-donor mean. The 87-base-pair reads could not distinguish some IMGT-functional V segments, including TRBV6-2 and TRBV6-3, so those segments were excluded. In a later analysis, HLA-associated TCR beta chains were found to be more clonally expanded and to have lower generation probabilities than equally common non-associated chains. The only immune exposure information available for the cohort was CMV serostatus. In a later analysis, TCR association rates were found to vary across HLA loci, with the most associated TCRs seen for DRB1 alleles and the fewest for HLA-C alleles.

This clone has ten or more counts. Its antigen target is currently unknown. No base quality values were provided; no much bigger clone lies one nucleotide off. The trim is 5 bases for V and 0 bases for J, with a gap of 19 bases between the germline ends. Reading from cysteine to phenylalanine, the CDR3 counts 18 amino acids. The entry retains the CDR3 DNA only, 54 bases that are in frame from base 1. The germline V gene (reference sequence) gives CDR1 as SEHNR and CDR2 as FQNEAQ. The cohort was made up of approximately 670 healthy bone marrow donors. All cohort members were sampled while nominally healthy, although unrecorded immune exposures were likely present. The donor tested CMV seronegative, placing the donor among the 350 to 400 seronegative members of the cohort. A peripheral blood sample was provided by each donor, and peripheral blood mononuclear cells were used for TCR beta sequencing. The Qiagen DNeasy Blood Extraction Kit was used to extract genomic DNA from the blood cell samples.

This TCR derives from a man in his forties in good health and CMV-seronegative. The sequenced material came from PBMCs. The sequence links TRBV7-9 to TRBJ1-4, with the D gene too uncertain to name. The CDR3 reads CASSLRSKVYATNEKLFF. DNA sequence: TGTGCCAGCAGCCTCCGGAGTAAGGTGTACGCAACTAATGAAAAACTGTTTTTT.